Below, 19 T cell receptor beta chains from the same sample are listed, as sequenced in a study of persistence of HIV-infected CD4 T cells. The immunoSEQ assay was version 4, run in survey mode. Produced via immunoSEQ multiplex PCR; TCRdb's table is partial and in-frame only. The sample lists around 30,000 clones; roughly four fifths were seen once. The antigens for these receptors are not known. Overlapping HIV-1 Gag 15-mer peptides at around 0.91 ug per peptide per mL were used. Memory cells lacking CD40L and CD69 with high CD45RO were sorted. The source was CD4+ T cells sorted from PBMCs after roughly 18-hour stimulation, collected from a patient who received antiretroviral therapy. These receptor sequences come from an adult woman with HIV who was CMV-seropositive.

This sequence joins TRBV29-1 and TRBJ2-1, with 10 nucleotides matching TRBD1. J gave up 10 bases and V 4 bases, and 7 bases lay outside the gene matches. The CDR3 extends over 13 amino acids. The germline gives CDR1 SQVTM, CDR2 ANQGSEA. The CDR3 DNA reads TGCAGCGTTGTGGGACAGGGGTTGTGGGAGCAGTTCTTC. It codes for CSVVGQGLWEQFF.

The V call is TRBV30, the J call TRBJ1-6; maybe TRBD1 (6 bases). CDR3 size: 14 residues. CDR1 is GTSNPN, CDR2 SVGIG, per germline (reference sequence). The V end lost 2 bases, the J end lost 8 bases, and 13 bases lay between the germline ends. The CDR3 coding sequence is TGTGCCTGGAGTAACAGGGTGGGAGATTCACCCCTCCACTTT. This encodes CAWSNRVGDSPLHF.

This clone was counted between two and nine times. The CDR3 DNA sequence: TGTGCCAGCAGCTTAGGGTTTGTGGGGGCGGCCACAGATACGCAGTATTTT. It specifies CASSLGFVGAATDTQYF. The chain carries TRBV11-3 and TRBJ2-3, with D tentatively TRBD1 (6 bases). CDR3 size: 17 residues. Trimming removed 1 base from V and 2 bases from J, with 16 bases in between. Germline assignment: CDR1 SGHNT and CDR2 YENEEA.

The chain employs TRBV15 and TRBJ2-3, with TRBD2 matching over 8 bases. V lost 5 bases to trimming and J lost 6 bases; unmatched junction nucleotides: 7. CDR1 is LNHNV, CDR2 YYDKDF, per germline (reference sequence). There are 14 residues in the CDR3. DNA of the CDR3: TGTGCCACCAGCGAACCGGGACTAGAGGATACGCAGTATTTT. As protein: CATSEPGLEDTQYF.

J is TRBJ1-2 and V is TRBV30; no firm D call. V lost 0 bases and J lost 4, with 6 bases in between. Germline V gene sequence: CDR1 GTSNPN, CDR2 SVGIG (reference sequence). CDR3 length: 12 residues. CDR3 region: CAWSVGGYGYTF. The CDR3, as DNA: TGTGCCTGGAGTGTTGGCGGCTATGGCTACACCTTC.

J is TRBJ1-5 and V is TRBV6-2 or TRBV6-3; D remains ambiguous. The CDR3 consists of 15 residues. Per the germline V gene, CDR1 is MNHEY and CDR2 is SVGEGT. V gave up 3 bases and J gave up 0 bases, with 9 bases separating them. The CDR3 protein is CASSYGPVSNQPQHF. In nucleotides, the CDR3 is TGTGCCAGCAGTTATGGGCCGGTTAGCAATCAGCCCCAGCATTTT.

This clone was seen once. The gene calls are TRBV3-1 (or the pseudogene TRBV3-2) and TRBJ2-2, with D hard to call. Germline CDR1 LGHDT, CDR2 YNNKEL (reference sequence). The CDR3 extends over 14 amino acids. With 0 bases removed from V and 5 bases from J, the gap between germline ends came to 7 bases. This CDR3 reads CASSQEAVTGELFF. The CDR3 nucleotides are TGTGCCAGCAGCCAAGAGGCCGTAACCGGGGAGCTGTTTTTT.

The CDR3 DNA reads TGTGCCAGCAAAGGGCTAGCGGGGGCCTCGAGCTCCTACAATGAGCAGTTCTTC. Translating it yields CASKGLAGASSSYNEQFF. The chain has TRBV13 and TRBJ2-1; 10 positions agree with TRBD2. V lost 7 bases and J lost 0; bases outside the gene matches: 12. This CDR3 has 18 amino acids. Germline lookup yields CDR1 PRHDT and CDR2 FYEKMQ (reference sequence).

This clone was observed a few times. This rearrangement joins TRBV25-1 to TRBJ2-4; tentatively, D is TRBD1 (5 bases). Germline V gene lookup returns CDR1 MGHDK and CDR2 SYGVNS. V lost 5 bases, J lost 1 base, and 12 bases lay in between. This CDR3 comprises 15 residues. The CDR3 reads CASSIQKGAKNIQYF. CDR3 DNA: TGTGCCAGCAGTATTCAAAAGGGGGCCAAAAACATTCAGTACTTC.

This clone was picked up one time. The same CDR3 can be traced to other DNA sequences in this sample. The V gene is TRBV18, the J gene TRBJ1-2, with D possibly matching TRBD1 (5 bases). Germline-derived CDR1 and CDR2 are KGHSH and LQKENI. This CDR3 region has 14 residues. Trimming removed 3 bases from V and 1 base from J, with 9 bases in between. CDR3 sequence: CASSPREFNYGYTF. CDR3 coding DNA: TGTGCCAGCTCACCCAGGGAGTTTAACTATGGCTACACCTTC.

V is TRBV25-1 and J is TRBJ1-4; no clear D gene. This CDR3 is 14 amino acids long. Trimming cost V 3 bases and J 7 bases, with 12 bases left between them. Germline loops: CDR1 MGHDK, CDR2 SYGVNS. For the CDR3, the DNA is TGTGCCAGCAGTGAGCTATTCGTGGGTGAAAAACTGTTTTTT. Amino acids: CASSELFVGEKLFF. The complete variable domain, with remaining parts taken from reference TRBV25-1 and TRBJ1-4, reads EADIYQTPRYLVIGTGKKITLECSQTMGHDKMYWYQQDPGMELHLIHYSYGVNSTEKGDLSSESTVSRIRTEHFPLTLESARPSHTSQYLCASSELFVGEKLFFGSGTQLSVL.

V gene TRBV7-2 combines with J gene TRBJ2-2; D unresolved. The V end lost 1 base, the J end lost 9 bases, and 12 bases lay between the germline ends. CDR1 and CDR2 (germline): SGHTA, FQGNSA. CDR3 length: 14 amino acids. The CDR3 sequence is CASSLGGGSRELFF. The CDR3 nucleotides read TGTGCCAGCAGCTTAGGCGGCGGCAGCAGGGAGCTGTTTTTT.

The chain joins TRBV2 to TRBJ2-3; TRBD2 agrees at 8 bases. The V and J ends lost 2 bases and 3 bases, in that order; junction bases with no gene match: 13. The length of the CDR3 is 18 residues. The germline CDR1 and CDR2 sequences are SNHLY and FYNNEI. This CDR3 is CASSEYRFAGGPTDTQYF. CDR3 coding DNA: TGTGCCAGCAGTGAATATCGTTTTGCGGGGGGACCTACAGATACGCAGTATTTT.

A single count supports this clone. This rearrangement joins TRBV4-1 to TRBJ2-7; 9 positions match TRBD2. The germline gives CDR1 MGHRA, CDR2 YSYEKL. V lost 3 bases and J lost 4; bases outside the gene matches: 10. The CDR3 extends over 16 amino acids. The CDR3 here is CASSQKPGLAEYEQYF. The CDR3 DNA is TGCGCCAGCAGCCAGAAACCGGGACTAGCTGAATACGAGCAGTACTTC.

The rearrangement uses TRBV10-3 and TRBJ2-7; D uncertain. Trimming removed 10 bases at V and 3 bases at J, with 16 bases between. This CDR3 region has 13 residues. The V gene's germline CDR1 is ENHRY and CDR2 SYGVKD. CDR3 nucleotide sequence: TGTGCCAGTACTCGGCAGCCGAACTACGAGCAGTACTTC. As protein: CASTRQPNYEQYF.

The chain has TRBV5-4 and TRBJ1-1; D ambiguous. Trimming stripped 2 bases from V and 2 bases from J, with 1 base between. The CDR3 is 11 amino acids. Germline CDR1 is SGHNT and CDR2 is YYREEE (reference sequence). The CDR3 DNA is TGTGCCAGCAGCTTTAACACTGAAGCTTTCTTT. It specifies CASSFNTEAFF. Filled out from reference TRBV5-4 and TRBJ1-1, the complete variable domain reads ETGVTQSPTHLIKTRGQQVTLRCSSQSGHNTVSWYQQALGQGPQFIFQYYREEENGRGNFPPRFSGLQFPNYSSELNVNALELDDSALYLCASSFNTEAFFGQGTRLTVV.

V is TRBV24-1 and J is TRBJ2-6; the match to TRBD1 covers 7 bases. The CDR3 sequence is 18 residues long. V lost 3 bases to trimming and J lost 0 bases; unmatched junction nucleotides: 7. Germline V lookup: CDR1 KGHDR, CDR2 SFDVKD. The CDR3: CATSDPKGGSSGANVLTF. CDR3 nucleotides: TGTGCCACCAGTGATCCAAAAGGGGGCTCCTCTGGGGCCAACGTCCTGACTTTC.

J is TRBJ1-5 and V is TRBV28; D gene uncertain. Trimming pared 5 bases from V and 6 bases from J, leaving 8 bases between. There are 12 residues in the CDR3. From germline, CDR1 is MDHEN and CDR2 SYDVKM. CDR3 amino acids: CASSPGGQPQHF. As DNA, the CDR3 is TGTGCCAGCAGTCCGGGTGGTCAGCCCCAGCATTTT. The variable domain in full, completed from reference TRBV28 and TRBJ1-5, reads DVKVTQSSRYLVKRTGEKVFLECVQDMDHENMFWYRQDPGLGLRLIYFSYDVKMKEKGDIPEGYSVSREKKERFSLILESASTNQTSMYLCASSPGGQPQHFGDGTRLSIL.

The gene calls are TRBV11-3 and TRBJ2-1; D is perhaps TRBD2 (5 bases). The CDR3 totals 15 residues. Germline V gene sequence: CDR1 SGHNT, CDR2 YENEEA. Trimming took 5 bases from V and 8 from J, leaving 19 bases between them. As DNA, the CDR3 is TGTGCCAGCAGCCCGAGCGGACCCATGCGAGATGAGCAGTTCTTC. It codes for CASSPSGPMRDEQFF. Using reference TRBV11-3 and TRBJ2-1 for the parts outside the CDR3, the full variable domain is EAGVVQSPRYKIIEKKQPVAFWCNPISGHNTLYWYLQNLGQGPELLIRYENEEAVDDSQLPKDRFSAERLKGVDSTLKIQPAELGDSAVYLCASSPSGPMRDEQFFGPGTRLTVL.